The clone carrying this TCR beta chain was observed at least ten times. As yet, its antigen is unknown. The study based diagnoses on clinical symptoms, serum thyroxine and TRAb, thyroid ultrasound and orbital computed tomography. This sample was included in a study of T cells in Graves' hyperthyroidism and ophthalmopathy. Points from the study as a whole: Ophthalmopathy onset followed model prediction by a median around 6.9 months. Clonotypes that were expanded in thyroid above 0.001 mostly appeared in blood too. By a 13 V-J model, ophthalmopathy was set apart from stable hyperthyroidism.

The ends lost 4 bases at V and 5 bases at J; junction bases unmatched: 0. This CDR3 is built from 12 residues. The V gene's germline CDR1 is SNHLY and CDR2 FYNNEI. Amplified TCR beta CDR3 regions derived from RNA transcripts. First-round RT-PCR targeting the TCR CDR3 was performed with the HTBI primer set. TCRdb independently ran MiXCR on the multiplex PCR reads; one entry per CDR3 protein. Among roughly 330,000 distinct CDR3 sequences listed, 15% to 20% were seen once. The rearrangement joins TRBV2 to TRBJ2-5; TRBD1 aligns across 8 bases. The sample taken for sequencing was blood. This receptor was obtained from a man younger than 40 with Graves' hyperthyroidism. CDR3 bases: TGTGCCAGCAGTGGACAGGGGGAGACCCAGTACTTC. It codes for CASSGQGETQYF. Looking up the rest from reference TRBV2 and TRBJ2-5 gives the full variable domain: EPEVTQTPSHQVTQMGQEVILRCVPISNHLYFYWYRQILGQKVEFLVSFYNNEISEKSEIFDDQFSVERPDGSNFTLKIRSTKLEDSAMYFCASSGQGETQYFGPGTRLLVL.